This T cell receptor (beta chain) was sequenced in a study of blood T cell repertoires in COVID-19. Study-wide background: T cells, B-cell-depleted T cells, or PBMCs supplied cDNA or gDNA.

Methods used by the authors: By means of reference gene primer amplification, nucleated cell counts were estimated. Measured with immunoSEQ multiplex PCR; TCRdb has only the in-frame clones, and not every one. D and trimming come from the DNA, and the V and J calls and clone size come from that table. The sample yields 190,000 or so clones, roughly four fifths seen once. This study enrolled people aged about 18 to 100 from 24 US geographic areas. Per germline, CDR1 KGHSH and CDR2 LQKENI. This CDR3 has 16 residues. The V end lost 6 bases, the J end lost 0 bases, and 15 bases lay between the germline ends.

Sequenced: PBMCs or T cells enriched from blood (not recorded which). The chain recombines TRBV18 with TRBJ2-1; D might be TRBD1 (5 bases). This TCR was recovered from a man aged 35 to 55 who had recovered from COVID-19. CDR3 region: CASSPPGSRSYNEQFF. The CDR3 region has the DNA TGTGCCAGCTCGCCCCCAGGGTCACGCTCCTACAATGAGCAGTTCTTC.